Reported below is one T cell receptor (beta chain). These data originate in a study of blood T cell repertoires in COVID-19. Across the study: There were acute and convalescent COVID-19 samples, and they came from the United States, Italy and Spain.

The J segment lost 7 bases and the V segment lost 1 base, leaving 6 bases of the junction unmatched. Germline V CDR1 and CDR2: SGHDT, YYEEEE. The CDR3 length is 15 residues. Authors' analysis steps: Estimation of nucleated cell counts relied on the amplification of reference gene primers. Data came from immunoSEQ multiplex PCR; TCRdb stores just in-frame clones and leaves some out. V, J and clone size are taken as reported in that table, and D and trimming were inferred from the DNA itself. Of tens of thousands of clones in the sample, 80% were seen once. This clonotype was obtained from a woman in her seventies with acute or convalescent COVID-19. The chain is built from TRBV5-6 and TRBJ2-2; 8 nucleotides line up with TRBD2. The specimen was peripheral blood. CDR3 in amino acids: CASSLFSGGRGELFF. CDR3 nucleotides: TGTGCCAGCAGCTTGTTCAGCGGGGGTCGCGGGGAGCTGTTTTTT.